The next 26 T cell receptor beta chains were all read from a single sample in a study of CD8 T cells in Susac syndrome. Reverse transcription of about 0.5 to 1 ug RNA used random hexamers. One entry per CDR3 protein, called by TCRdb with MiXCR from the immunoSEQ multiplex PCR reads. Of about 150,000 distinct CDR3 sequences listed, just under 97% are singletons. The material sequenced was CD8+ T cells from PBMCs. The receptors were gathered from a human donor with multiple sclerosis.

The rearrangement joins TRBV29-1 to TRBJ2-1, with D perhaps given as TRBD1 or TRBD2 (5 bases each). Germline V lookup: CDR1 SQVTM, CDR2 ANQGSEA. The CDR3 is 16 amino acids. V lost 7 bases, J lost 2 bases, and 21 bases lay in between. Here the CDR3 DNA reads TGCAGCGATGTCTCCGGGACCGAGGGGACCTACAATGAGCAGTTCTTC. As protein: CSDVSGTEGTYNEQFF.

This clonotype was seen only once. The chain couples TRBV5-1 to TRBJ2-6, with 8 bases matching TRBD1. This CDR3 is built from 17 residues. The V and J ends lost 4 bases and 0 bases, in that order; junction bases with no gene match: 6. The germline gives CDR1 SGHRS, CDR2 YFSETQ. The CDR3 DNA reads TGCGCCAGCAGCATACCGGGACAGGCCTCTGGGGCCAACGTCCTGACTTTC. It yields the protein CASSIPGQASGANVLTF.

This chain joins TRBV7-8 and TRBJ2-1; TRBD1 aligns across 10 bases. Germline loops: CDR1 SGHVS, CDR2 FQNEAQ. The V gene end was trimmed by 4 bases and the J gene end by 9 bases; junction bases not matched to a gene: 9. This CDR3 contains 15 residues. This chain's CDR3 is CASSYSGQGVSEQFF. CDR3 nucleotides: TGTGCCAGCAGCTATTCAGGACAGGGGGTGAGTGAGCAGTTCTTC. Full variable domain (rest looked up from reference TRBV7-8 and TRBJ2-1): GAGVSQSPRYKVAKRGQDVALRCDPISGHVSLFWYQQALGQGPEFLTYFQNEAQLDKSGLPSDRFFAERPEGSVSTLKIQRTQQEDSAVYLCASSYSGQGVSEQFFGPGTRLTVL.

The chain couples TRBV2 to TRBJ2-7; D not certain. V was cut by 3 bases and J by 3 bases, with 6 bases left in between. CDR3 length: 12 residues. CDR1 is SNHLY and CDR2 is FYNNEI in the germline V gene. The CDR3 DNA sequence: TGTGCCAGCAGTGAGGTCGACTACGAGCAGTACGTC. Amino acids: CASSEVDYEQYV.

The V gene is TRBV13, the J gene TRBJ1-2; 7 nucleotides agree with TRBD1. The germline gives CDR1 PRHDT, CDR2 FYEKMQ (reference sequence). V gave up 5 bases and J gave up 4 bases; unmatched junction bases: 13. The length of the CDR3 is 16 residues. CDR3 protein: CASSQRDRDTTYGYTF. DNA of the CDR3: TGTGCCAGCAGCCAACGAGACAGGGATACTACCTATGGCTACACCTTC.

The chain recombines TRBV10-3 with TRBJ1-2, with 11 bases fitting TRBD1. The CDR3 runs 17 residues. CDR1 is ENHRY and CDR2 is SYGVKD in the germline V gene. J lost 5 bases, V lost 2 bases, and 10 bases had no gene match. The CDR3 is CAISELRTGGREYGYTF. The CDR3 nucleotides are TGTGCCATCAGTGAGCTTCGGACAGGGGGCAGGGAATATGGCTACACCTTC.

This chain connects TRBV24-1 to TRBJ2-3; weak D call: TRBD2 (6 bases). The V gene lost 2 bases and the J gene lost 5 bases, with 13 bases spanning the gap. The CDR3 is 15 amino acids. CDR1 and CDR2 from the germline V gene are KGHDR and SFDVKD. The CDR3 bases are TGTGCCACCAGTGATTCTACAGTGACTAGAGATACGCAGTATTTT. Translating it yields CATSDSTVTRDTQYF.

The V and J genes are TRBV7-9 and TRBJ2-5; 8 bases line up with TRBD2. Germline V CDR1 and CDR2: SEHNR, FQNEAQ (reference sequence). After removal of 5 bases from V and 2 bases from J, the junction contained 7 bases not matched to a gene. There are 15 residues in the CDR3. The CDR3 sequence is CASSTPGTSQETQYF. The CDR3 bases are TGTGCCAGCAGCACTCCCGGGACTAGTCAAGAGACCCAGTACTTC.

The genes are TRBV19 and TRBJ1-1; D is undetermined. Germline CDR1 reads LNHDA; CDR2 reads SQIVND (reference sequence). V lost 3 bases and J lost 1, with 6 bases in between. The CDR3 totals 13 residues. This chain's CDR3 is CASSIGANTEAFF. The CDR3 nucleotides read TGTGCCAGTAGTATTGGCGCGAACACTGAAGCTTTCTTT.

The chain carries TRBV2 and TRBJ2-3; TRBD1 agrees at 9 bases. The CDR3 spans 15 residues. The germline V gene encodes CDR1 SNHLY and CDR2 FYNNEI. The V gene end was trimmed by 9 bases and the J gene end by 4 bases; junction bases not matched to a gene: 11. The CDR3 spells CAREGTGGLADTQYF. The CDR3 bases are TGTGCCAGGGAGGGAACAGGGGGCCTAGCAGATACGCAGTATTTT. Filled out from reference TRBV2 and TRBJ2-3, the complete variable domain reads EPEVTQTPSHQVTQMGQEVILRCVPISNHLYFYWYRQILGQKVEFLVSFYNNEISEKSEIFDDQFSVERPDGSNFTLKIRSTKLEDSAMYFCAREGTGGLADTQYFGPGTRLTVL.

In nucleotides, the CDR3 is TGCAGCGTGACCCCGGGAGGGAGAGAGCAGTTCTTC. This gives the protein CSVTPGGREQFF. The chain couples TRBV29-1 to TRBJ2-1; 8 positions match TRBD2. This CDR3 is 12 amino acids long. V gave up 6 bases and J gave up 10 bases; unmatched junction bases: 8. Per germline, CDR1 SQVTM and CDR2 ANQGSEA.

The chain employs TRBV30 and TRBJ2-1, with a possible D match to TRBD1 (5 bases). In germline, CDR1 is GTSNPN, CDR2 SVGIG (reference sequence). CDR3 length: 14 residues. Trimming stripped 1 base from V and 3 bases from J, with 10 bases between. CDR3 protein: CAWSGKGYYNEQFF. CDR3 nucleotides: TGTGCCTGGAGTGGGAAGGGGTACTACAATGAGCAGTTCTTC.

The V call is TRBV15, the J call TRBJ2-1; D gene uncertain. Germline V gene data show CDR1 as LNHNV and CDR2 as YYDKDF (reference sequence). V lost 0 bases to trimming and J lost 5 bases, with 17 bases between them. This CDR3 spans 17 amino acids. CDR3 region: CATSRDYAFSSDNEQFF. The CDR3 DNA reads TGTGCCACCAGCAGAGATTACGCTTTTTCTTCTGACAATGAGCAGTTCTTC. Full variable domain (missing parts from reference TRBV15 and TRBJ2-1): DAMVIQNPRYQVTQFGKPVTLSCSQTLNHNVMYWYQQKSSQAPKLLFHYYDKDFNNEADTPDNFQSRRPNTSFCFLDIRSPGLGDTAMYLCATSRDYAFSSDNEQFFGPGTRLTVL.

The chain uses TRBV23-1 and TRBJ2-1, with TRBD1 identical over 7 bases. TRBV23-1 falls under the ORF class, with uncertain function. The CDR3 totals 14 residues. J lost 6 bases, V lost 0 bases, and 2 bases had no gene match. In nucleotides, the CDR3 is TGCGCCAGCAGTCAATCCAGGGACAGCAATGAGCAGTTCTTC. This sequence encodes CASSQSRDSNEQFF.

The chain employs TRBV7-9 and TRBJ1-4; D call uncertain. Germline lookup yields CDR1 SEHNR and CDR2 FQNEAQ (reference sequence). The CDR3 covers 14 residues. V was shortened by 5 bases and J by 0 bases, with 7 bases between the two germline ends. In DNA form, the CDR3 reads TGTGCCAGCAGCGATGGTCCAACTAATGAAAAACTGTTTTTT. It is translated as CASSDGPTNEKLFF. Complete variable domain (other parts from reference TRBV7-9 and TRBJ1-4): DTGVSQNPRHKITKRGQNVTFRCDPISEHNRLYWYRQTLGQGPEFLTYFQNEAQLEKSRLLSDRFSAERPKGSFSTLEIQRTEQGDSAMYLCASSDGPTNEKLFFGSGTQLSVL.

CDR3 in DNA: TGTGCCAGCAGCCCGACAGGCCTCCTTCCTGGCGAGCAGTACTTC. Encoded protein: CASSPTGLLPGEQYF. The V and J genes are TRBV12-3 or TRBV12-4 and TRBJ2-7, with a tentative D call TRBD1 (6 bases). CDR3 length: 15 amino acids. V lost 6 bases, J lost 6 bases, and 21 bases lay in between.

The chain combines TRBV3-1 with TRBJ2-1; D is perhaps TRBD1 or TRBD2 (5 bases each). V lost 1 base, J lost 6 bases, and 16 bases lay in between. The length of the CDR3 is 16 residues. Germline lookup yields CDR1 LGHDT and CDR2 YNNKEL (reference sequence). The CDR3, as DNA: TGTGCCAGCAGCCAAGCAAGGGACCCTAGGGGCAATGAGCAGTTCTTC. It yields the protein CASSQARDPRGNEQFF.

CDR3 amino acids: CASRRGPPGGELFF. CDR3 in DNA: TGTGCCAGCAGACGAGGGCCGCCGGGAGGGGAGCTGTTTTTT. The J gene is TRBJ2-2, the V gene TRBV12-3 or TRBV12-4, with D perhaps TRBD2 (5 bases). Trimming took off 6 bases at V and 8 bases at J, with 16 bases between the two ends. This CDR3 has 14 amino acids.

The chain's CDR3 is CASSFRQGAKPQHF. The DNA for the CDR3 is TGTGCCAGCAGTTTCCGACAGGGTGCGAAGCCCCAGCATTTT. The genes are TRBV27 and TRBJ1-5, with 7 bases that match TRBD1. The germline gives CDR1 MNHEY, CDR2 SMNVEV (reference sequence). The CDR3 loop spans 14 amino acids. J was trimmed by 8 bases and V by 3 bases; bases with no gene match: 7.

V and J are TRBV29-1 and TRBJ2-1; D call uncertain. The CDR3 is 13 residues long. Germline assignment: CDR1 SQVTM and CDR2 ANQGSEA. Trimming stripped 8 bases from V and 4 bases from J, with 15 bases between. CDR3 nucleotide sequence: TGCAGCTCGAAGGACCAGAAATACAATGAGCAGTTCTTC. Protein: CSSKDQKYNEQFF.

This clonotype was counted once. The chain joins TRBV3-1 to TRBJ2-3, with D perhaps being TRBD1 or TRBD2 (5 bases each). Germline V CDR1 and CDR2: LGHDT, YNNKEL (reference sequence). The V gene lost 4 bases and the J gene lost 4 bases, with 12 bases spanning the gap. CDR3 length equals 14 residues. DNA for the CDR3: TGTGCCAGCAGCCGTGGGGGAGAGGCAGATACGCAGTATTTT. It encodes CASSRGGEADTQYF.

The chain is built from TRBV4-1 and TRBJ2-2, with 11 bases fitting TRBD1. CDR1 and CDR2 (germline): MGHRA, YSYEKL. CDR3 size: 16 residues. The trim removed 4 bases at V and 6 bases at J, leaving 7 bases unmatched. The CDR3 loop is CASSLRTGGNPGELFF. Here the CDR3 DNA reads TGCGCCAGCAGCCTGAGGACAGGGGGCAACCCCGGGGAGCTGTTTTTT.

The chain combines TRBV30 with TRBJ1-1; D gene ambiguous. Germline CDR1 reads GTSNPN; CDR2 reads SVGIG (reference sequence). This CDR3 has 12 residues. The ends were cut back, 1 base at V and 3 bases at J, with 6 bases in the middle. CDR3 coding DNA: TGTGCCTGGAGTGCTGGGGACACTGAAGCTTTCTTT. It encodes CAWSAGDTEAFF.

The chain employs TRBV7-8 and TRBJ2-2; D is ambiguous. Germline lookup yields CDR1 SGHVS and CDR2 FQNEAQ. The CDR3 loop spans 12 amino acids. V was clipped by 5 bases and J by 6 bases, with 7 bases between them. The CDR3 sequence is CASSVSSGELFF. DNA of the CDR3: TGTGCCAGCAGCGTAAGCTCCGGGGAGCTGTTTTTT.

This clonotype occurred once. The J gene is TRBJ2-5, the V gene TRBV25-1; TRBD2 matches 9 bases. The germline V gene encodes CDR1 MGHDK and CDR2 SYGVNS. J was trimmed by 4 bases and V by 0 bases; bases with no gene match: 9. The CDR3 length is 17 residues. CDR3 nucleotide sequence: TGTGCCAGCAGTGAATATGCTGCGGGGGGGCGCGGAGAGACCCAGTACTTC. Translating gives CASSEYAAGGRGETQYF. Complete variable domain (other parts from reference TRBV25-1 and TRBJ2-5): EADIYQTPRYLVIGTGKKITLECSQTMGHDKMYWYQQDPGMELHLIHYSYGVNSTEKGDLSSESTVSRIRTEHFPLTLESARPSHTSQYLCASSEYAAGGRGETQYFGPGTRLLVL.

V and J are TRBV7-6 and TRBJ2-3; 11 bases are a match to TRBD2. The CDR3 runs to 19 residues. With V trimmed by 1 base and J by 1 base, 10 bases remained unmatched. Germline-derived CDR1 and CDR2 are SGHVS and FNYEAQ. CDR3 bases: TGTGCCAGCAGCTTAGTGGGGGCTAGCGGGGGGACGGGCACAGATACGCAGTATTTT. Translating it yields CASSLVGASGGTGTDTQYF.